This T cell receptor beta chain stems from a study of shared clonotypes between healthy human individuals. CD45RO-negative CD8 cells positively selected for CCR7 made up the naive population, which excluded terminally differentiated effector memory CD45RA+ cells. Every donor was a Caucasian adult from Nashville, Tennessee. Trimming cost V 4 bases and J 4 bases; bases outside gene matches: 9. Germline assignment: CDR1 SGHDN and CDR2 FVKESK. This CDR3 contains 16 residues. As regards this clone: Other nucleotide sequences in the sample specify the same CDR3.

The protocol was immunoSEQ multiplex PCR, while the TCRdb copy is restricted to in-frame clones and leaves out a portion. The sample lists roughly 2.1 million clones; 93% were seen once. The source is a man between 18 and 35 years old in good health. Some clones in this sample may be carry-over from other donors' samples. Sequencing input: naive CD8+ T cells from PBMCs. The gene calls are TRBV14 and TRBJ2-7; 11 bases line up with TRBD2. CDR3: CASSPRLAGSYYEQYF. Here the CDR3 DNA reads TGTGCCAGCAGCCCTCGACTAGCGGGATCGTATTACGAGCAGTACTTC.